Below are 26 T cell receptor beta chains sequenced from a single sample in a study of CD8+ T cells in alopecia areata. RNA, once extracted, was reverse transcribed into cDNA for use as the sequencing template. Sequencing used immunoSEQ multiplex PCR; TCRdb keeps in-frame clones, though not all of them. The table lists roughly 97,000 clones, around 45% of them singletons. Sequencing input: CD4+ T cells sorted from blood. These receptors were taken from a human donor with alopecia areata.

This clone was seen a handful of times. V usage is TRBV28 and J usage is TRBJ2-7, with D possibly matching TRBD1 (6 bases). The germline V gene encodes CDR1 MDHEN and CDR2 SYDVKM. The CDR3 spans 13 residues. V lost 5 bases, J lost 6 bases, and 14 bases lay in between. The CDR3, as DNA: TGTGCCAGCAGTAACCAGGGGTTTGGCGAGCAGTACTTC. Protein: CASSNQGFGEQYF.

V and J are TRBV10-2 and TRBJ2-7; D not resolved. With 6 bases removed from V and 4 bases from J, the gap between germline ends came to 7 bases. CDR3 length: 11 amino acids. CDR1 WSHSY and CDR2 SAAADI come from the germline V gene. The CDR3 region has the DNA TGCGCCAGCAGCCTGGGTTACGAGCAGTACTTC. It codes for CASSLGYEQYF.

The rearrangement uses TRBV4-2 and TRBJ2-2; D is uncertain. Trimming left V 2 bases short and J 0 bases short, with 4 bases between. The germline V gene encodes CDR1 LGHNA and CDR2 YNFKEQ. CDR3 length: 14 residues. The CDR3 coding sequence is TGTGCCAGCAGCCAACCCCCGAACACCGGGGAGCTGTTTTTT. It yields the protein CASSQPPNTGELFF.

This clone was counted only a few times. The chain carries TRBV6-1 and TRBJ2-7; no definite D call. V lost 4 bases and J 4 bases, leaving 8 bases between the germline ends. The V gene's germline CDR1 is MNHNS and CDR2 SASEGT. This CDR3 has 12 amino acids. CDR3 protein: CASSGFGYEQYF. Written as DNA, the CDR3 is TGTGCCAGCAGTGGATTTGGGTACGAGCAGTACTTC.

This chain joins TRBV5-4 and TRBJ2-2; 15 nucleotides align to TRBD2. The J segment lost 3 bases and the V segment lost 4 bases, leaving 4 bases of the junction unmatched. The CDR3 consists of 17 residues. The germline gives CDR1 SGHNT, CDR2 YYREEE (reference sequence). The CDR3 DNA follows: TGTGCCAGCAGCAGGACTAGCGGGAGGGTATACACCGGGGAGCTGTTTTTT. Translating gives CASSRTSGRVYTGELFF.

The V and J genes are TRBV30 and TRBJ2-7; 7 bases map to TRBD1. The CDR3 runs to 14 residues. The germline gives CDR1 GTSNPN, CDR2 SVGIG (reference sequence). J lost 6 bases, V lost 6 bases, and 14 bases had no gene match. The CDR3 region has the DNA TGTGCCTGCCAGCCAAGGGGGCCCCTCGGCGAGCAGTACTTC. This codes for CACQPRGPLGEQYF.

V usage is TRBV18 and J usage is TRBJ1-6; D gene ambiguous. Germline V gene sequence: CDR1 KGHSH, CDR2 LQKENI. Trimming shortened V by 5 bases and J by 14 bases, and 34 bases separated the two germline ends. The CDR3 totals 19 residues. CDR3 residues: CASSESLESATARLGSLHF. The CDR3 bases are TGTGCCAGCTCAGAATCGTTGGAAAGCGCCACAGCACGACTTGGGTCCCTCCACTTT.

The CDR3 DNA reads TGTGCCAGCAGCTTAGATCGGGGGGTACCTTACGAGCAGTACTTC. Translation gives CASSLDRGVPYEQYF. This chain joins TRBV7-2 and TRBJ2-7; 7 bases map to TRBD2. The CDR3 length is 15 residues. Germline V gene data show CDR1 as SGHTA and CDR2 as FQGNSA. Trimming at V came to 1 base and at J to 4 bases, leaving 7 bases not matched to a gene.

J is TRBJ2-6 and V is TRBV7-9, with 10 positions matching TRBD2. This CDR3 is 17 amino acids long. Germline CDR1 reads SEHNR; CDR2 reads FQNEAQ (reference sequence). V was clipped by 0 bases and J by 4 bases; unmatched bases: 3. In DNA, the CDR3 is TGTGCCAGCAGCTTAGCTAGCGGGAGGTCGGGGGCCAACGTCCTGACTTTC. Translated, it gives CASSLASGRSGANVLTF.

The V call is TRBV5-1, the J call TRBJ1-2; D remains ambiguous. This CDR3 spans 11 amino acids. Germline V gene data show CDR1 as SGHRS and CDR2 as YFSETQ. V dropped 7 bases and J dropped 4 bases, with 8 bases sitting between them. In DNA form, the CDR3 reads TGCGCCAGCGGGAGCGCCTATGGCTACACCTTC. It is translated as CASGSAYGYTF.

In DNA form, the CDR3 reads TGTGCCAGCAGTTTTAGGGTCGGTGTGTACTTC. Protein sequence: CASSFRVGVYF. This sequence joins TRBV28 and TRBJ2-5, with unresolved D. The CDR3 consists of 11 residues. Germline V gene sequence: CDR1 MDHEN, CDR2 SYDVKM. With 3 bases removed from V and 13 bases from J, the gap between germline ends came to 12 bases.

J is TRBJ1-2 and V is TRBV29-1; a possible D gene is TRBD1 (5 bases). The V end lost 4 bases, the J end lost 3 bases, and 15 bases lay between the germline ends. The CDR3 runs 14 residues. Looked up from germline, CDR1 is SQVTM and CDR2 is ANQGSEA. The CDR3 reads CSVGAGQSYYGYTF. Here the CDR3 DNA reads TGCAGCGTTGGAGCAGGACAATCTTACTATGGCTACACCTTC.

The genes are TRBV30 and TRBJ2-1; D gene ambiguous. V lost 2 bases, J lost 1 base, and 9 bases lay in between. CDR1 is GTSNPN and CDR2 is SVGIG in the germline V gene (reference sequence). There are 14 residues in the CDR3. The CDR3 here is CAWSMGLSYNEQFF. CDR3 sequence (DNA): TGTGCCTGGAGTATGGGCTTGTCCTACAATGAGCAGTTCTTC.

In this sample, this clone turned up a few times. The V call is TRBV30, the J call TRBJ1-1; no clear D. V dropped 0 bases and J dropped 11 bases, with 13 bases sitting between them. The CDR3 consists of 12 residues. Germline V gives CDR1 GTSNPN, CDR2 SVGIG (reference sequence). The CDR3 spells CAWSVFGIDAFF. CDR3 in DNA: TGTGCCTGGAGTGTATTCGGCATCGATGCTTTCTTT.

V usage is TRBV30 and J usage is TRBJ2-7; no firm D call. The CDR3 consists of 13 residues. Germline values: CDR1 GTSNPN, CDR2 SVGIG (reference sequence). The V gene lost 2 bases and the J gene lost 6 bases, with 14 bases spanning the gap. The CDR3, as DNA: TGTGCCTGGAGTCCGACTCGGGCTAGCGAGCAGTACTTC. Translated: CAWSPTRASEQYF.

The V and J genes are TRBV29-1 and TRBJ1-2; 7 bases agree with TRBD1. Per germline, CDR1 SQVTM and CDR2 ANQGSEA. The CDR3 is made up of 15 amino acids. Trimming at V came to 6 bases and at J to 8 bases, leaving 18 bases not matched to a gene. CDR3 in amino acids: CSVLRQGELGSGYTF. CDR3 bases: TGCAGCGTACTACGACAGGGCGAACTCGGAAGCGGCTACACCTTC. Filled out from reference TRBV29-1 and TRBJ1-2, the complete variable domain reads SAVISQKPSRDICQRGTSLTIQCQVDSQVTMMFWYRQQPGQSLTLIATANQGSEATYESGFVIDKFPISRPNLTFSTLTVSNMSPEDSSIYLCSVLRQGELGSGYTFGSGTRLTVV.

The chain combines TRBV5-1 with TRBJ2-7; maybe TRBD1 (5 bases). CDR3 length: 14 residues. V gave up 0 bases and J gave up 1 base, with 8 bases separating them. CDR1 is SGHRS, CDR2 YFSETQ, per germline. The CDR3 nucleotides are TGCGCCAGCAGCTTGGAAAGGGGTTCCTACGAGCAGTACTTC. This sequence encodes CASSLERGSYEQYF.

The chain combines TRBV5-1 with TRBJ2-7, with TRBD1 as a possible D gene (6 bases). The CDR3 loop spans 14 amino acids. Germline loops: CDR1 SGHRS, CDR2 YFSETQ. V was trimmed by 2 bases and J by 7 bases, leaving 16 bases between them. The CDR3 spells CASSLLDRPREQYF. The DNA of the CDR3 is TGCGCCAGCAGCTTATTGGACAGACCTCGAGAGCAGTACTTC.

There are a few counts of this clone. The rearrangement links TRBV4-1 to TRBJ2-4, with 9 positions matching TRBD1. This CDR3 is 16 amino acids long. CDR1 and CDR2 from the germline V gene are MGHRA and YSYEKL. V lost 3 bases, J lost 6 bases, and 9 bases stayed unmatched. The DNA for the CDR3 is TGCGCCAGCAGCCAGATGCCCAGGACAGGGGTAAACATTCAGTACTTC. Translating it yields CASSQMPRTGVNIQYF.

This clone was counted only a few times. V is TRBV4-3 and J is TRBJ2-1, with TRBD1 matching over 9 bases. Germline trimming cut 1 base from V and 5 bases from J; bases unmatched to any gene: 9. Per the germline V gene, CDR1 is LGHNA and CDR2 is YSLEER. The CDR3 loop spans 17 amino acids. The CDR3 spells CASSQAPTGGQNNEQFF. The CDR3 DNA reads TGCGCCAGCAGCCAAGCCCCGACAGGGGGACAAAACAATGAGCAGTTCTTC.

As concerns this clone: One end of the junction varies from germline; a read error may be responsible. This chain links TRBV15 with TRBJ2-7; no definite D call. This CDR3 is built from 11 residues. CDR1 LNHNV and CDR2 YYDKDF come from the germline V gene (reference sequence). The CDR3 here is CATGSSYEQYF. The CDR3 DNA reads TGTGCCACCGGCAGCTCCTACGAGCAGTACTTC.

The chain employs TRBV11-2 and TRBJ1-1; 7 bases match TRBD1. J lost 1 base, V lost 5 bases, and 1 base had no gene match. The germline V gene has CDR1 SGHAT and CDR2 FQNNGV. The CDR3 is 13 amino acids. The CDR3: CASSRDRNTEAFF. CDR3 DNA sequence: TGTGCCAGCAGCCGGGACAGGAACACTGAAGCTTTCTTT.

The genes are TRBV7-2 and TRBJ2-3; D is unresolved. V lost 4 bases to trimming and J lost 4 bases, with 18 bases between them. The CDR3 length is 16 residues. CDR1 and CDR2 (germline): SGHTA, FQGNSA. The CDR3 loop reads CASSYSPGPGADTQYF. The CDR3 DNA follows: TGTGCCAGCAGCTATTCTCCGGGCCCTGGGGCAGATACGCAGTATTTT.

The chain carries TRBV6-5 and TRBJ1-5, with a tentative D call TRBD1 (6 bases). V lost 0 bases and J 12 bases, leaving 9 bases between the germline ends. The CDR3 is made up of 12 amino acids. CDR1 is MNHEY, CDR2 SVGAGI, per germline. The CDR3 bases are TGTGCCAGCAGTTACTCAGGGGGGAGCCAGCATTTT. Its protein is CASSYSGGSQHF.

Only one count was recorded for this clone. In nucleotides, the CDR3 is TGTGCCAGCAGTGACCCAGGGACAGGGAATAGGGAGACCCAGTACTTC. Translated: CASSDPGTGNRETQYF. The chain combines TRBV25-1 with TRBJ2-5; 9 bases fit TRBD1. V lost 3 bases, J lost 5 bases, and 10 bases stayed unmatched. From germline, CDR1 is MGHDK and CDR2 SYGVNS. This CDR3 contains 16 residues.

The chain couples TRBV6-6 to TRBJ1-6; 7 nucleotides match TRBD1. The CDR3 has 15 amino acids. V was clipped by 0 bases and J by 8 bases; unmatched bases: 4. Germline V CDR1 and CDR2: MNHNY, SVGAGI (reference sequence). CDR3 sequence: CASSYSGGGDSPLHF. The CDR3 DNA reads as TGTGCCAGCAGTTACTCTGGAGGGGGCGATTCACCCCTCCACTTT.